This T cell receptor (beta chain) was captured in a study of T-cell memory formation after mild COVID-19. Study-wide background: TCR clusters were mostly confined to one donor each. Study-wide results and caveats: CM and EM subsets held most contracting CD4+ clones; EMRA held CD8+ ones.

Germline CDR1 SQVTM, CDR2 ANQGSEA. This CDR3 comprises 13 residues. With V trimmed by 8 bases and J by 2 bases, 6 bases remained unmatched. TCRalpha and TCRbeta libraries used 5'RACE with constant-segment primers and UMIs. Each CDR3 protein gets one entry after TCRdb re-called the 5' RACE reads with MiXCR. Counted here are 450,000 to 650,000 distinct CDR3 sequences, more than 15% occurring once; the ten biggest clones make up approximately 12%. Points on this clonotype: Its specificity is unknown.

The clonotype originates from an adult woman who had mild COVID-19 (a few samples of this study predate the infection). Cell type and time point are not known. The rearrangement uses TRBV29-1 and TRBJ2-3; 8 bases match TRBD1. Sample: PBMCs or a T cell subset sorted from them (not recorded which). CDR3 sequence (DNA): TGCAGCCCGAGGACAGGGCCCACAGATACGCAGTATTTT. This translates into CSPRTGPTDTQYF.